These 7 T cell receptor beta chains came from one sample sequenced in a study of cytomegalovirus exposure and HLA in healthy donors. Primers for the PCR totalled 60 Vbeta and 13 Jbeta. Method: immunoSEQ multiplex PCR; TCRdb's copy keeps in-frame clones and lacks some. This sample's clone table lists over 60,000 clones. The sample taken for sequencing was PBMCs. These receptors came from a female donor in good health and CMV-seropositive.

The rearrangement links TRBV30 to TRBJ2-1; 8 positions agree with TRBD2. V shed 3 bases and J 6 bases; nucleotides not matched to a gene: 13. Germline values: CDR1 GTSNPN, CDR2 SVGIG (reference sequence). The CDR3 consists of 16 residues. The CDR3 here is CAWSLLTSGGRNEQFF. The CDR3 DNA is TGTGCCTGGAGCCTTTTGACCAGCGGGGGACGCAATGAGCAGTTCTTC.

The CDR3 DNA reads as TGTGCCAGCAGCCAACTCCTCCCAGAGACCCAGTACTTC. Translating gives CASSQLLPETQYF. This chain uses TRBV14 with TRBJ2-5; the D is unclear. Per the germline V gene, CDR1 is SGHDN and CDR2 is FVKESK. This CDR3 comprises 13 residues. V was shortened by 2 bases and J by 4 bases, with 8 bases between the two germline ends.

The chain is built from TRBV30 and TRBJ2-5, with unresolved D. The V gene lost 2 bases and the J gene lost 0 bases, with 7 bases spanning the gap. The CDR3 consists of 13 residues. CDR1 is GTSNPN and CDR2 is SVGIG in the germline V gene (reference sequence). The CDR3 protein is CAWSQLDQETQYF. The CDR3 nucleotides read TGTGCCTGGAGTCAACTGGACCAAGAGACCCAGTACTTC.

The V call is TRBV9, the J call TRBJ2-1; perhaps TRBD2 as D (8 bases). V shed 3 bases and J shed 5 bases, with 24 bases lying between them. Germline V gene lookup returns CDR1 SGDLS and CDR2 YYNGEE. This CDR3 comprises 18 residues. CDR3 bases: TGTGCCAGCAGCGAGGGGGACAGAGGGACTAGTGGGGACAATGAGCAGTTCTTC. Translated: CASSEGDRGTSGDNEQFF.

The chain uses TRBV19 and TRBJ2-7; D is unresolved. This CDR3 is built from 11 residues. V lost 3 bases to trimming and J lost 3 bases, with 3 bases between them. Germline CDR1 and CDR2: LNHDA and SQIVND (reference sequence). CDR3 in amino acids: CASSIVYEQYF. The CDR3, as DNA: TGTGCCAGTAGTATCGTCTACGAGCAGTACTTC.

The V call is TRBV18, the J call TRBJ2-5; no definite D call. The DNA end is more similar to TRBJ2-7, so the J call may be wrong. The CDR3 covers 15 residues. Germline V lookup: CDR1 KGHSH, CDR2 LQKENI. The CDR3, as DNA: TGTGCCAGCTCCAACCTGTCGGCGGCCTACGACGAGCAGTACTTC. Amino acids: CASSNLSAAYDEQYF.

For the CDR3, the DNA is TGTGCCAGCAGGATGGGACAGCAAGAGACCCAGTACTTC. This encodes CASRMGQQETQYF. The chain has TRBV7-9 and TRBJ2-5, with 7 bases that match TRBD1. The CDR3 contains 13 residues. Germline-derived CDR1 and CDR2 are SEHNR and FQNEAQ (reference sequence). The V gene end was trimmed by 6 bases and the J gene end by 2 bases; junction bases not matched to a gene: 3.